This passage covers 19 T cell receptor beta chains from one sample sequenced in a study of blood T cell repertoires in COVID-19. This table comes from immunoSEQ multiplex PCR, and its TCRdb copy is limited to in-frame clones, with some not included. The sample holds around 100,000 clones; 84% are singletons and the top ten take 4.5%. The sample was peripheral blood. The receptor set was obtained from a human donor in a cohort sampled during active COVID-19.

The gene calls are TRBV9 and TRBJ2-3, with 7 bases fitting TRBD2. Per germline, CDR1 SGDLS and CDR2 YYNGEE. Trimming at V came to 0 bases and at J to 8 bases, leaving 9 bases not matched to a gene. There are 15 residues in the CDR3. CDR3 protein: CASSVGLGGGATQYF. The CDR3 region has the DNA TGTGCCAGCAGCGTAGGTCTCGGCGGGGGAGCTACGCAGTATTTT.

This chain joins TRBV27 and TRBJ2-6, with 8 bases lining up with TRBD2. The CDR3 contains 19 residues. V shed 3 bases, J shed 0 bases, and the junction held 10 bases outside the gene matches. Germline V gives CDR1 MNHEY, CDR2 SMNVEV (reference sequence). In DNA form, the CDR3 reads TGTGCCAGCAGTTTTGCTTTCGGGGGGGTCGGCTCTGGGGCCAACGTCCTGACTTTC. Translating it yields CASSFAFGGVGSGANVLTF.

This CDR3 is CASSEMGSGGGTQYF. The CDR3 DNA reads TGTGCCAGCAGTGAAATGGGTAGCGGGGGGGGGACCCAGTACTTC. This chain joins TRBV2 and TRBJ2-5; 11 bases match TRBD2. The CDR3 spans 15 residues. Trimming cost V 2 bases and J 7 bases; bases outside gene matches: 6. Germline CDR1 is SNHLY and CDR2 is FYNNEI.

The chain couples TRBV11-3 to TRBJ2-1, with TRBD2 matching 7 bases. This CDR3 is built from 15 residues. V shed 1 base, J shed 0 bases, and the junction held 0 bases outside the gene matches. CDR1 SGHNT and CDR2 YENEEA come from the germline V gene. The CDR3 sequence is CASSLGGSSYNEQFF. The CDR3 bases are TGTGCCAGCAGCTTAGGCGGGAGCTCCTACAATGAGCAGTTCTTC.

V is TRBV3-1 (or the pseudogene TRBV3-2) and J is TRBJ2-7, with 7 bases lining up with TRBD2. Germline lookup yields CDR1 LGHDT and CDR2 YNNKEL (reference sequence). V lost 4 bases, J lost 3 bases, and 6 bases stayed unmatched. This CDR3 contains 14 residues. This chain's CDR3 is CASSPLWTSYEQYF. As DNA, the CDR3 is TGTGCCAGCAGCCCCTTATGGACTAGCTACGAGCAGTACTTC.

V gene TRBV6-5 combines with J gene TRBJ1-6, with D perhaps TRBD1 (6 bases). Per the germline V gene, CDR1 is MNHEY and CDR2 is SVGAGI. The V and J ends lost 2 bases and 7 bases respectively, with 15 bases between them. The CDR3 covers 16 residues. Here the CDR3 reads CASSYTAGAENSPLHF. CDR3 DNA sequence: TGTGCCAGCAGTTACACCGCGGGGGCTGAAAATTCACCCCTCCACTTT.

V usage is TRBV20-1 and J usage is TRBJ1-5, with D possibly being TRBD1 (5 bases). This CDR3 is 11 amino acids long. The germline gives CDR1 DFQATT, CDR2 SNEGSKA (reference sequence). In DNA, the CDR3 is TGCAATCCTGGAGGGGCCCAGCCCCAGCATTTT. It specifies CNPGGAQPQHF.

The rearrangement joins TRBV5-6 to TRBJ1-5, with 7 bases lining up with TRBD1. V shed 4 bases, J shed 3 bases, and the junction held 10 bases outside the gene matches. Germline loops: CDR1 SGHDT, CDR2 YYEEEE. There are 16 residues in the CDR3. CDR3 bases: TGTGCCAGCAGCCGACTCGACAGGGACTTCAATCAGCCCCAGCATTTT. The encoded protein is CASSRLDRDFNQPQHF. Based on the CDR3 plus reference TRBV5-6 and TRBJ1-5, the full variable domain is DAGVTQSPTHLIKTRGQQVTLRCSPKSGHDTVSWYQQALGQGPQFIFQYYEEEERQRGNFPDRFSGHQFPNYSSELNVNALLLGDSALYLCASSRLDRDFNQPQHFGDGTRLSIL.

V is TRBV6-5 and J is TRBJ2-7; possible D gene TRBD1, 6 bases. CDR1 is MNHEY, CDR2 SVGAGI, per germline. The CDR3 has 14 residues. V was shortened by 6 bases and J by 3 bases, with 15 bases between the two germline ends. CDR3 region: CASSPTQGRYEQYF. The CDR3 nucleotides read TGTGCCAGCAGCCCAACCCAGGGGCGCTACGAGCAGTACTTC.

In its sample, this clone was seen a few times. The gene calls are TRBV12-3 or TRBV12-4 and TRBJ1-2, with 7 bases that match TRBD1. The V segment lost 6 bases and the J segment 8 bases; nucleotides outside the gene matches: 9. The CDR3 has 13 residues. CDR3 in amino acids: CASRGDRAEGYTF. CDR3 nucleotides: TGTGCCAGCAGGGGAGACAGGGCTGAAGGCTACACCTTC.

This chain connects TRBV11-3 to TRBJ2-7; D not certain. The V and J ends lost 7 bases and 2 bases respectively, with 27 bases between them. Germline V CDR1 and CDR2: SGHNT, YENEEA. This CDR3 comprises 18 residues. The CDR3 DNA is TGTGCCAGCACCCCTGCCCCCGTGACATCTTCTCTTACCTACGAGCAGTACTTC. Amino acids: CASTPAPVTSSLTYEQYF.

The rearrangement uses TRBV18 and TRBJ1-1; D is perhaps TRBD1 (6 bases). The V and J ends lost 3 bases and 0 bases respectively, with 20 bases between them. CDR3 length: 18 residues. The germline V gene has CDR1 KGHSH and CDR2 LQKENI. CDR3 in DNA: TGTGCCAGCTCACCTTATCCAGGGGCACAGACCATGAACACTGAAGCTTTCTTT. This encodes CASSPYPGAQTMNTEAFF. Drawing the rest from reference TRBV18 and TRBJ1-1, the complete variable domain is NAGVMQNPRHLVRRRGQEARLRCSPMKGHSHVYWYRQLPEEGLKFMVYLQKENIIDESGMPKERFSAEFPKEGPSILRIQQVVRGDSAAYFCASSPYPGAQTMNTEAFFGQGTRLTVV.

DNA for the CDR3: TGTGCCATCAGTGGACAGGCAAGTCAGCCCCAGCATTTT. Protein product: CAISGQASQPQHF. The chain carries TRBV10-3 and TRBJ1-5; D is possibly TRBD1 (6 bases). The CDR3 spans 13 residues. Trimming removed 4 bases at V and 6 bases at J, with 10 bases between. Per the germline V gene, CDR1 is ENHRY and CDR2 is SYGVKD.

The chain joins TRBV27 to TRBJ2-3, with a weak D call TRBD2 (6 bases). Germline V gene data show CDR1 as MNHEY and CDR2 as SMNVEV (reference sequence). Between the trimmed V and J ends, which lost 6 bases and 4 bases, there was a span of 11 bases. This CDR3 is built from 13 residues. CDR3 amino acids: CASRRLGADTQYF. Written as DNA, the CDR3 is TGTGCCAGCAGACGACTAGGCGCAGATACGCAGTATTTT.

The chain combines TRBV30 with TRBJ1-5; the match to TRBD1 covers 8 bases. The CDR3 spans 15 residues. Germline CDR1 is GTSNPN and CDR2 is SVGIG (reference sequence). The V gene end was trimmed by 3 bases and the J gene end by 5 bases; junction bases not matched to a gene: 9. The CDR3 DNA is TGTGCCTGGAGGAAGACAGGGGACCACTATCAGCCCCAGCATTTT. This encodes CAWRKTGDHYQPQHF.

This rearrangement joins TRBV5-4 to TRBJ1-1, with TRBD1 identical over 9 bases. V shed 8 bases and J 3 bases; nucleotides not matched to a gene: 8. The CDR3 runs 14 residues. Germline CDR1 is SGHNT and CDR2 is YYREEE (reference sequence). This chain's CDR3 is CASTRQGEYTEAFF. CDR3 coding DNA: TGTGCCAGTACCAGACAGGGGGAGTACACTGAAGCTTTCTTT.

CDR3 bases: TGTGCCAGCAGCTTCTACAGGGCAGGTGGCAATCAGCCCCAGCATTTT. Protein: CASSFYRAGGNQPQHF. The rearrangement links TRBV27 to TRBJ1-5, with D tentatively TRBD1 (6 bases). This CDR3 is built from 16 residues. V lost 6 bases to trimming and J lost 2 bases, with 17 bases between them. Germline V gene sequence: CDR1 MNHEY, CDR2 SMNVEV (reference sequence).

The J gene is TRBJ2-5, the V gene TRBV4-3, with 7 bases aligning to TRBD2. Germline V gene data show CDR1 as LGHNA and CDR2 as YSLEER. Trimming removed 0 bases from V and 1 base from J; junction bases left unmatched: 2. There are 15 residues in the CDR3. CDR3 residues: CASSQDPGGQETQYF. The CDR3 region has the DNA TGCGCCAGCAGCCAAGATCCGGGGGGCCAAGAGACCCAGTACTTC.

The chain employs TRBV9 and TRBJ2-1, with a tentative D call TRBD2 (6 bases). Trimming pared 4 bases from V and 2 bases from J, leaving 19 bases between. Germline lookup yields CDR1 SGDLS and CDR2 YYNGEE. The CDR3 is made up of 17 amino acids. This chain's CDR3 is CASSPPRGFGAYNEQFF. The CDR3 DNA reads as TGTGCCAGCAGCCCCCCCCGGGGGTTCGGGGCCTACAATGAGCAGTTCTTC.